One T cell receptor beta chain is described in this entry. What antigen it recognizes has not been identified. It has no much larger one-base neighbor in the sample; base qualities were not kept. This record belongs to a study of blood T cells in healthy people across ages (dated by TCRdb to between 2015 and 2016). Turning to the overall study: In model experiments, template switching captured roughly one uniquely barcoded TCR beta cDNA molecule for every two T cells. Age-related changes in TCR beta repertoire diversity were measured in the study by deep sequencing normalized with unique cDNA molecular identifiers. The donors were split into four age groups: young (average around 17 years), middle-aged (39), aged (more than 55) and long-lived (roughly 77). To avoid experimental bias, donors of different ages were spread randomly across the sequencing lanes. For two donors (one aged 18 to 30 and one aged 80 or older), the study analyzed two additional independent replicas of 1 million unique cDNA reads from the same blood draw.

Reading from cysteine to phenylalanine, the CDR3 counts 14 amino acids. The entry retains the CDR3 DNA only, 42 bases that are in frame from base 1. CDR1 SNHLY and CDR2 FYNNEI are derived from the germline V gene. Clipping removes 7 bases from V and 7 bases from J, with 6 as the unmatched junction base count. Systemically healthy Caucasian individuals from Russia, roughly 40 in total and aged about 6 to 100 years, were included as donors. Each donor gave about 9.7 milliliters of peripheral blood, drawn into EDTA-treated Vacutainer tubes. PBMCs were isolated by Ficoll-Paque density-gradient centrifugation, with at least 6 million obtained per sample. Total RNA, at least 6 micrograms per sample, was extracted from PBMCs with Trizol reagent. The percentages of naive CD45RAhigh/CD27high T cells were determined by flow cytometry on a PBMC aliquot from every donor. The library was produced with 5' RACE. The second PCR ran for about 7 to 11 cycles and used a J-beta primer mix along with a sample-barcoded 5' primer. A unique molecular identifier was introduced onto each TCR beta cDNA molecule by a template-switch 5' adaptor carrying 12 random nucleotides. Each sample yielded at least 2.5 million CDR3-containing paired-end reads. First-strand cDNA synthesis was performed from all RNA using the Mint cDNA synthesis kit, with priming by a TRBC-specific oligonucleotide. Following uracil-DNA glycosylase treatment, a first 18-cycle PCR with universal primers M1SS and BC2_uni_R was performed on all cDNA. Turning to the authors' computational methods: For normalization, 1 million high-quality reads were randomly selected from each sample, with every read carrying a distinct molecular identifier. Reads with shared molecular identifiers were discarded instead of being binned into consensus sequences. MiTCR, run with a Q25 quality threshold and the strictest error-elimination algorithm, handled CDR3 identification, clonotype clustering and error correction. A nonparametric unseen species model with Euler transformation was used to estimate a lower bound on total TCR beta diversity. Through fastp at Q25 and MiXCR, TCRdb rebuilt clones from the public reads, retaining in-frame beta chains. Merged by CDR3 protein, the rows form single entries marked with the most common genes and DNA. These V and J calls originate from TCRdb's pipeline instead of the authors' own analysis. This sample lists 1.8 million or so distinct CDR3 sequences; about two fifths were detected once. Clones ranked in the top ten supply more than 20% of the sample.

Summary of the overall study and its limitations: The CMV infection status of donors was not known, potentially confounding age-related changes in expanded clonotypes. The percentage of naive T cells measured by flow cytometry correlated strongly with observed TCR beta diversity. Estimates of total diversity based on one million sequenced T cells were considered lower bounds and underestimates. Bulk unsorted PBMC profiling prevented conclusive comparison of naive and antigen-experienced compartments. As age increased, observed TCR beta diversity per million T cells dropped in a roughly linear way, and a significant reduction was already evident by age about 36. Compared with the aged group, more naive CD4+ T cells, fewer expanded clones and increased TCR diversity were shown by the long-lived group, suggesting age selection.

The chain was built from TRBV2 and TRBJ2-1, with 11 central nucleotides matching TRBD1. The origin of this receptor is a human donor in good health. The specimen sequenced was blood. The bases read TGTGCCAGCACTCGGGACAGGGGGTTAAATGAGCAGTTCTTC. Its product reads: CASTRDRGLNEQFF.